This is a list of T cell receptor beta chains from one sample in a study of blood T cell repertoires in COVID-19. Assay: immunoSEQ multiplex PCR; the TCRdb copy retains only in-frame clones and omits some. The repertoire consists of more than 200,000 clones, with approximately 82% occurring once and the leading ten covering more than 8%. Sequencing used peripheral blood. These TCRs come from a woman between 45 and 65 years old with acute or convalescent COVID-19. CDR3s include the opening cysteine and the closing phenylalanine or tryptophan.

CDR3: CASGLIGLGEKLFF
J: TRBJ1-4
V: TRBV12-5

CDR3: CASSEQENTEAFF
J: TRBJ1-1
V: TRBV6-1

CDR3: CASSYSREFHEQYF
J: TRBJ2-7
V: TRBV6-5

CDR3: CSASERNIQYF
J: TRBJ2-4
V: TRBV29-1

CDR3: CASSEGRRGGETQYF
J: TRBJ2-5
V: TRBV6-1

CDR3: CATSPPRWGHFYEQYF
J: TRBJ2-7
V: TRBV24-1

CDR3: CASSPAGKEQYF
J: TRBJ2-7
V: TRBV10-2

CDR3: CATSDVGLSHEQYF
J: TRBJ2-7
V: TRBV24-1

CDR3: CASSAGTGDLGTDTQYF
J: TRBJ2-3
V: TRBV9

CDR3: CASSLGTGEQYF
J: TRBJ2-7
V: TRBV11-2

CDR3: CASSLSTSTQYF
J: TRBJ2-3
V: TRBV5-6

CDR3: CASSPKGLVGLDEQFF
J: TRBJ2-1
V: TRBV18

CDR3: CASSWDREQETQYF
J: TRBJ2-5
V: TRBV5-6

CDR3: CASSIGVMNTEAFF
J: TRBJ1-1
V: TRBV6-5

CDR3: CASSQGRGKNIQYF
J: TRBJ2-4
V: TRBV3-1/TRBV3-2

CDR3: CATSNKGEWDDRSPNYGYTF
J: TRBJ1-2
V: TRBV15

CDR3: CASSEGTGNTEAFF
J: TRBJ1-1
V: TRBV9

CDR3: CASSLGGAAGAETQYF
J: TRBJ2-5
V: TRBV7-3

CDR3: CASSYDRGTYEQYF
J: TRBJ2-7
V: TRBV13

CDR3: CASSIRDYSNQPQHF
J: TRBJ1-5
V: TRBV19

CDR3: CSASGDEQYF
J: TRBJ2-7
V: TRBV20-1

CDR3: CASSLRAQSGAFF
J: TRBJ1-1
V: TRBV11-2

CDR3: CASSPRTSGDYNEQFF
J: TRBJ2-1
V: TRBV7-3

CDR3: CASRQGSGTVGTDTQYF
J: TRBJ2-3
V: TRBV5-1

CDR3: CASSQDGRSGSLETQYF
J: TRBJ2-5
V: TRBV3-1/TRBV3-2

CDR3: CASSLTGTLHNEQFF
J: TRBJ2-1
V: TRBV19

CDR3: CATSESRFNQPQHF
J: TRBJ1-5
V: TRBV24-1

CDR3: CASSPGGPNTDTQYF
J: TRBJ2-3
V: TRBV27

CDR3: CASSLAGRGTDTQYF
J: TRBJ2-3
V: TRBV7-8

CDR3: CSVGKGRRNNEQFF
J: TRBJ2-1
V: TRBV29-1

CDR3: CAWSQDSWTEAFF
J: TRBJ1-1
V: TRBV30

CDR3: CASSQDTTSGYYEQYF
J: TRBJ2-7
V: TRBV4-1

CDR3: CASSQDSGWTNEKLFF
J: TRBJ1-4
V: TRBV4-1

CDR3: CSVVGQGFREQYF
J: TRBJ2-7
V: TRBV29-1

CDR3: CASSESGMNYEQYF
J: TRBJ2-7
V: TRBV2

CDR3: CASGSAGEEDTIYF
J: TRBJ1-3
V: TRBV19

CDR3: CASSLGRGNSYEQYF
J: TRBJ2-7
V: TRBV7-7

CDR3: CASSLGTANTEAFF
J: TRBJ1-1
V: TRBV11-2

CDR3: CASSPRTDEQFF
J: TRBJ2-1
V: TRBV10-2

CDR3: CASSSKTSEAYEQYF
J: TRBJ2-7
V: TRBV6-5

CDR3: CASRLQGFWGYTF
J: TRBJ1-2
V: TRBV5-6

CDR3: CASSTGTASYGYTF
J: TRBJ1-2
V: TRBV5-4

CDR3: CASSQDNLGRGQSNPAEAFF
J: TRBJ1-1
V: TRBV4-1

CDR3: CASRGALAGVIDTQYF
J: TRBJ2-3
V: TRBV28

CDR3: CASSSTVLFNSPLHF
J: TRBJ1-6
V: TRBV28

CDR3: CASALANNEQFF
J: TRBJ2-1
V: TRBV18

CDR3: CATSEWAGSDTQYF
J: TRBJ2-3
V: TRBV24-1

CDR3: CASSDSTSGRNTQYF
J: TRBJ2-3
V: TRBV6-6

CDR3: CASRVDSRDTGELFF
J: TRBJ2-2
V: TRBV10-1

CDR3: CASSTGLADTQYF
J: TRBJ2-3
V: TRBV5-1

CDR3: CASSKGTARDGYTF
J: TRBJ1-2
V: TRBV21-1

CDR3: CAISRDRGTNEKLFF
J: TRBJ1-4
V: TRBV10-3

CDR3: CATKQGTYNEQFF
J: TRBJ2-1
V: TRBV27

CDR3: CASSLGSADYQPQHF
J: TRBJ1-5
V: TRBV7-2

CDR3: CASSPRRGADTEAFF
J: TRBJ1-1
V: TRBV9

CDR3: CASSFTGLGNTIYF
J: TRBJ1-3
V: TRBV5-5

CDR3: CASSWDRDEAFF
J: TRBJ1-1
V: TRBV2

CDR3: CASNPTGGDQPQHF
J: TRBJ1-5
V: TRBV10-2